A single sample is the source of the 5 T cell receptor beta chains below, sequenced in a study of T and B cells in COVID-19 patients. Blood genomic DNA input for TRB amplification was roughly 220-500 ng. BIOMED2 TRB-A/B primer pools were used in multiplex TRB PCR. TCRdb independently ran MiXCR on the multiplex PCR reads; one entry per CDR3 protein. The sample shows 4,000 to 6,000 distinct CDR3 sequences, about 21% of them seen only once. Source material: blood. The receptors derive from a human donor with active COVID-19.

The gene calls are TRBV20-1 and TRBJ2-1; TRBD2 matches at 7 bases. Losses at the gene ends were 4 bases for V and 3 bases for J; bases not matched to a gene: 9. The germline CDR1 and CDR2 sequences are DFQATT and SNEGSKA (reference sequence). CDR3 length equals 15 residues. CDR3 DNA: TGCAGTGCTATTCTAGCGGAAGTATACTACAATGAGCAGTTCTTC. It yields the protein CSAILAEVYYNEQFF.

This chain connects TRBV11-1 to TRBJ2-7; the D gene is possibly TRBD1 (5 bases). Trimming pared 4 bases from V and 0 bases from J, leaving 13 bases between. Per germline, CDR1 SGHAT and CDR2 FQDESV (reference sequence). The CDR3 runs to 15 residues. The CDR3 DNA reads TGTGCCAGCAGCTCGACAGATTCCCTCTCCTACGAGCAGTACTTC. This gives the protein CASSSTDSLSYEQYF.

There are many counts of this clonotype. Here the CDR3 DNA reads TGTGCCAGCAGGTGGGGTAGCGAGACCGGGGAGCTGTTTTTT. Translation gives CASRWGSETGELFF. The rearrangement joins TRBV7-9 to TRBJ2-2; a possible D gene is TRBD2 (5 bases). V lost 6 bases to trimming and J lost 5 bases, with 13 bases between them. Germline CDR1 SEHNR, CDR2 FQNEAQ (reference sequence). This CDR3 has 14 amino acids.

This clonotype is a singleton in its sample. The rearrangement uses TRBV19 and TRBJ2-7, with 8 bases lining up with TRBD1. V trimming: 3 bases; J trimming: 7 bases; junction bases outside the gene matches: 8. This CDR3 comprises 14 residues. Looked up from germline, CDR1 is LNHDA and CDR2 is SQIVND (reference sequence). In DNA, the CDR3 is TGTGCCAGTAGTATCAGAGACAGGGGAAGGGAGCAGTACTTC. Its translation is CASSIRDRGREQYF.

This clonotype counts as medium-sized (0.01 to 0.1%). The CDR3: CASSPTGMGGTGELFF. DNA for the CDR3: TGTGCCAGCAGCCCCACGGGGATGGGGGGGACCGGGGAGCTGTTTTTT. The genes are TRBV13 and TRBJ2-2, with 7 bases identical to TRBD2. The CDR3 has 16 residues. The trim removed 5 bases at V and 5 bases at J, leaving 11 bases unmatched. Germline CDR1 PRHDT, CDR2 FYEKMQ (reference sequence).